The 9 T cell receptor beta chains given below trace back to one sample, sequenced in a study of Graves' ophthalmopathy and Graves' hyperthyroidism. For repertoire sequencing, the TCR beta CDR3 regions were amplified from RNA transcripts. RT-PCR in the first round used HTBI primers; a second-round multiplex PCR followed. TCRdb fed the multiplex PCR reads into MiXCR, producing one record per CDR3 protein. The sample has hundreds of thousands of distinct CDR3 sequences, approximately 40% seen once. Sequencing was performed on peripheral blood. These receptor sequences come from an adult man with Graves' ophthalmopathy.

This sequence joins TRBV25-1 and TRBJ2-5; TRBD2 aligns across 9 bases. Looked up from germline, CDR1 is MGHDK and CDR2 is SYGVNS. The CDR3 runs 13 residues. Germline trimming cut 6 bases from V and 9 bases from J; bases unmatched to any gene: 8. The CDR3 loop reads CASSLIAGVSQYF. The CDR3 DNA reads TGTGCCAGCAGCTTAATAGCGGGAGTGTCCCAGTACTTC.

This clonotype was observed at least ten times. The V call is TRBV7-8, the J call TRBJ2-5, with D perhaps given as TRBD1 or TRBD2 (5 bases each). Germline V gene data show CDR1 as SGHVS and CDR2 as FQNEAQ. Trimming removed 5 bases at V and 4 bases at J, with 32 bases between. The CDR3 runs to 20 residues. The CDR3 spells CASSRAEDTRVSREAETQYF. CDR3 coding DNA: TGTGCCAGCAGCCGAGCGGAGGACACCCGTGTCAGCCGTGAAGCAGAGACCCAGTACTTC.

This chain links TRBV20-1 with TRBJ2-7; D is uncertain. Trimming stripped 3 bases from V and 6 bases from J, with 9 bases between. Germline CDR1 and CDR2: DFQATT and SNEGSKA (reference sequence). This CDR3 contains 11 residues. The CDR3 is CSASEGLEQYF. DNA for the CDR3: TGCAGTGCTAGCGAAGGGCTCGAGCAGTACTTC.

On this clonotype: Being one base from a much bigger clone, this may be a read error. The genes are TRBV7-9 and TRBJ2-5, with 11 bases lining up with TRBD1. In germline, CDR1 is SEHNR, CDR2 FQNEAQ (reference sequence). The CDR3 consists of 14 residues. CDR3 DNA sequence: TGTGCCAGCAGCTTGGACAGGGGGCTAGAGGCCCAGTACTTC. This codes for CASSLDRGLEAQYF.

The sample holds a few counts of this clonotype. This sequence joins TRBV20-1 and TRBJ2-7, with 7 bases matching TRBD1. Germline CDR1 DFQATT, CDR2 SNEGSKA (reference sequence). Trimming at V came to 2 bases and at J to 5 bases, leaving 9 bases not matched to a gene. The CDR3 spans 14 residues. The CDR3 DNA is TGCAGTGCTAGACCCGAAACAGGGGAACACGAGCAGTACTTC. This sequence encodes CSARPETGEHEQYF.

This chain connects TRBV11-3 to TRBJ2-1; D is unresolved. The germline gives CDR1 SGHNT, CDR2 YENEEA. The CDR3 covers 14 residues. With 1 base removed from V and 0 bases from J, the gap between germline ends came to 4 bases. This CDR3 is CASSLVVSYNEQFF. The CDR3 bases are TGTGCCAGCAGCTTAGTGGTCTCCTACAATGAGCAGTTCTTC.

The table lists this clonotype with a count of one. A much larger clone sits a single nucleotide away, making a read error possible. The chain carries TRBV7-2 and TRBJ1-1; D not certain. V lost 0 bases and J 6 bases, leaving 14 bases between the germline ends. Germline CDR1 SGHTA, CDR2 FQGNSA. The CDR3 is made up of 15 amino acids. The CDR3 spells CASSLARARYAEAFF. The CDR3 region has the DNA TGTGCCAGCAGCTTAGCCCGGGCCAGGTACGCTGAAGCTTTCTTT.

The rearrangement links TRBV10-3 to TRBJ1-1, with 7 nucleotides matching TRBD1. Germline CDR1 and CDR2: ENHRY and SYGVKD. The CDR3 is 19 residues long. Trimming took 2 bases from V and 4 from J; bases not matched to a gene: 19. CDR3 region: CAISEATGNDRASSTEAFF. As DNA, the CDR3 is TGTGCCATCAGTGAGGCCACGGGTAATGACAGGGCTTCATCCACTGAAGCTTTCTTT.

For the CDR3, the DNA is TGTGCCAGCAGCGTAGTGGGCGGTCACGAGCAGTACTTC. This encodes CASSVVGGHEQYF. This chain connects TRBV9 to TRBJ2-7; no firm D call. Trimming removed 0 bases from V and 5 bases from J, with 9 bases in between. Per germline, CDR1 SGDLS and CDR2 YYNGEE. CDR3 size: 13 residues.